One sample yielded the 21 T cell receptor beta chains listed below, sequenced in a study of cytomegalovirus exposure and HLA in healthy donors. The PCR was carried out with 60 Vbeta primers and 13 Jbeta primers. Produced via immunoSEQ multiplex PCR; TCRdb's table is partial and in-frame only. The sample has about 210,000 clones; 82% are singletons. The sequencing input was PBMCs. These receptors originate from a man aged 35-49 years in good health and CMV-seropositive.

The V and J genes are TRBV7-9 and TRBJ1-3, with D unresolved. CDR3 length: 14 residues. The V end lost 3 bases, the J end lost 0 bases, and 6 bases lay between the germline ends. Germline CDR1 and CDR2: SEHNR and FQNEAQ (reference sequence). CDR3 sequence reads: CASSFGVSGNTIYF. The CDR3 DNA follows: TGTGCCAGCAGCTTCGGGGTCTCTGGAAACACCATATATTTT.

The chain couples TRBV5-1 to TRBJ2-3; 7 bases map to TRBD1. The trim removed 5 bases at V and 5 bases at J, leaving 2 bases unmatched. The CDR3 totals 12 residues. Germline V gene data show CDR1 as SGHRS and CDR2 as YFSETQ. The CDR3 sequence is CASRGGGDTQYF. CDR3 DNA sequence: TGCGCCAGCAGAGGGGGCGGAGATACGCAGTATTTT.

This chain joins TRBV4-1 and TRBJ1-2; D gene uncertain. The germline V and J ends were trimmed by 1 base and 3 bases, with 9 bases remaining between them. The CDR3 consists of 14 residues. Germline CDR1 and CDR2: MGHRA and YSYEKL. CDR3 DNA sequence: TGCGCCAGCAGCCAAGTGCGGGGAGACTATGGCTACACCTTC. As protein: CASSQVRGDYGYTF.

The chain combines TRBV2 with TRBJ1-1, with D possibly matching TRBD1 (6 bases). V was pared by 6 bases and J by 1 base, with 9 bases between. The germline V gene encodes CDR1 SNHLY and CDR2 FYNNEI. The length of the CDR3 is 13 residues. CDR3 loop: CASRAQGNTEAFF. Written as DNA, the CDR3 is TGTGCCAGCAGGGCACAGGGGAACACTGAAGCTTTCTTT.

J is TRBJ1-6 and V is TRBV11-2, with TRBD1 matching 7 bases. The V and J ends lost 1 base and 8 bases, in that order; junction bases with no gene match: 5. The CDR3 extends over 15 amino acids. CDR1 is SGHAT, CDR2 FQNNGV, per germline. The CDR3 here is CASSLVAGGHSPLHF. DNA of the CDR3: TGTGCCAGCAGCTTAGTGGCAGGGGGACATTCACCCCTCCACTTT.

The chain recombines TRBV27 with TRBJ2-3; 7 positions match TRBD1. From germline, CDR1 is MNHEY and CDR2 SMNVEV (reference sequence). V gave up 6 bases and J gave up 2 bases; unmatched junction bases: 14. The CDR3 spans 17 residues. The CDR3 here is CASRNRGRAYPTDTQYF. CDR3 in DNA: TGTGCCAGCAGGAACAGGGGTAGGGCCTACCCCACAGATACGCAGTATTTT.

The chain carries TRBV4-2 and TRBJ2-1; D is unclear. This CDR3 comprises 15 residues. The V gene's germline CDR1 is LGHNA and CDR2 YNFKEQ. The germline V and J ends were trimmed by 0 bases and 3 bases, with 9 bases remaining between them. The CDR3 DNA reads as TGTGCCAGCAGCCAAGATCTTCCCAGCTACAATGAGCAGTTCTTC. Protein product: CASSQDLPSYNEQFF.

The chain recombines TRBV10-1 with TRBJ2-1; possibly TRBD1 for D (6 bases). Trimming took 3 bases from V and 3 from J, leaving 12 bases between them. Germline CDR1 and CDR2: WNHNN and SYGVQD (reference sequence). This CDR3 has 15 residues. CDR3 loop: CASSDAGADYNEQFF. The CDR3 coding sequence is TGCGCCAGCAGTGACGCAGGGGCGGACTACAATGAGCAGTTCTTC.

The DNA of the CDR3 is TGCGCCAGCCATGGGGGGGAGTACTACAATGAGCAGTTCTTC. Translating gives CASHGGEYYNEQFF. The gene calls are TRBV5-1 and TRBJ2-1, with 7 bases lining up with TRBD2. This CDR3 comprises 14 residues. The V gene end was trimmed by 7 bases and the J gene end by 3 bases; junction bases not matched to a gene: 7. The germline V gene encodes CDR1 SGHRS and CDR2 YFSETQ.

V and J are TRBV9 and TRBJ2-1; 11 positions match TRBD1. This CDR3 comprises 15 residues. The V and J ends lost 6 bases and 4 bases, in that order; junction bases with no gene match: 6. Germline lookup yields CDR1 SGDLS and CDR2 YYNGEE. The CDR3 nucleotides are TGTGCCAGCACCAGGGACAGGGGGGGGTACAATGAGCAGTTCTTC. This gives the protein CASTRDRGGYNEQFF.

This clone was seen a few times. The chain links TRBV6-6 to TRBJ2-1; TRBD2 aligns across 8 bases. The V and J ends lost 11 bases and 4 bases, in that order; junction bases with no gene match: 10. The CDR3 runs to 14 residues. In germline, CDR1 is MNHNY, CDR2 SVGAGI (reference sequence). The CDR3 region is CAPSVGLEYNEQFF. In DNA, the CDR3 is TGTGCCCCCTCGGTGGGACTAGAGTACAATGAGCAGTTCTTC.

CDR3 bases: TGTGCCAGCACGGGAATGATTGGCGAGACCCAGTACTTC. It is translated as CASTGMIGETQYF. The chain has TRBV9 and TRBJ2-5; the D gene is possibly TRBD2 (5 bases). The V end was cut by 6 bases, the J end by 5 bases, with 14 bases between. Germline V lookup: CDR1 SGDLS, CDR2 YYNGEE. The CDR3 sequence is 13 residues long.

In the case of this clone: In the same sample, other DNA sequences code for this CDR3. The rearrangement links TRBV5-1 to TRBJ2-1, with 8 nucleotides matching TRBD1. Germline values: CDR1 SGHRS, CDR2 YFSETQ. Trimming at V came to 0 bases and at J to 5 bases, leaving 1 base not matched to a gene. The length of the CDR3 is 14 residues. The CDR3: CASSLGQGNNEQFF. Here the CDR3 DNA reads TGCGCCAGCAGCTTGGGACAGGGGAACAATGAGCAGTTCTTC.

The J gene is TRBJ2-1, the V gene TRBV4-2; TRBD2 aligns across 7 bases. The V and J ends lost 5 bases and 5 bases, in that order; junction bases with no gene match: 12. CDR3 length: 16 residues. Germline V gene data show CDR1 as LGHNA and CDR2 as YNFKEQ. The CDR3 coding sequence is TGTGCCAGCAGCTCATATGACGGGAGGTCAAACAATGAGCAGTTCTTC. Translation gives CASSSYDGRSNNEQFF.

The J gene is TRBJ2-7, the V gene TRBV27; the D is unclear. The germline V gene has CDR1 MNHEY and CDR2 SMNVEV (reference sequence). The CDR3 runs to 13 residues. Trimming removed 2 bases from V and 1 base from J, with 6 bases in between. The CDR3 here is CASSLAASYEQYF. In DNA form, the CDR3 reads TGTGCCAGCAGTTTAGCGGCTTCCTACGAGCAGTACTTC.

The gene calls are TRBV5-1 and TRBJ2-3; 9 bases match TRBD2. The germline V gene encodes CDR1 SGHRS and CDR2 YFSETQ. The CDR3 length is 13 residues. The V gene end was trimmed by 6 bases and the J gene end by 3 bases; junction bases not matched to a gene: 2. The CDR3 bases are TGCGCCAGCAATAGCGGGAGAACAGATACGCAGTATTTT. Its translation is CASNSGRTDTQYF.

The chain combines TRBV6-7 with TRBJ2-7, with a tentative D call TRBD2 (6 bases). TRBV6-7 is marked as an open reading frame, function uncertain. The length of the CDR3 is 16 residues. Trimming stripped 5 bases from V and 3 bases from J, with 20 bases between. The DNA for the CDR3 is TGTGCCAGCAGTCCGCCCCTGCGCGTTAGCGGCTACGAGCAGTACGTC. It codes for CASSPPLRVSGYEQYV.

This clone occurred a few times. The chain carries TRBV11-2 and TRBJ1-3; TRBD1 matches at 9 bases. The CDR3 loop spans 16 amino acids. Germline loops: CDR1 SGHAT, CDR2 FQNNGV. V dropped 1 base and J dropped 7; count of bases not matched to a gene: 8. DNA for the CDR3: TGTGCCAGCAGCTTAGCCCCGGGACAGGGAAGGAACACCATATATTTT. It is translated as CASSLAPGQGRNTIYF.

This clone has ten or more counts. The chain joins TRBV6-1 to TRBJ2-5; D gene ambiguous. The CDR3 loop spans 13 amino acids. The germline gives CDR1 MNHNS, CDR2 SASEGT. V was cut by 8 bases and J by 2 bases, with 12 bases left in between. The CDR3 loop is CASLPSWQETQYF. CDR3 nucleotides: TGTGCCAGCCTGCCCAGTTGGCAAGAGACCCAGTACTTC.

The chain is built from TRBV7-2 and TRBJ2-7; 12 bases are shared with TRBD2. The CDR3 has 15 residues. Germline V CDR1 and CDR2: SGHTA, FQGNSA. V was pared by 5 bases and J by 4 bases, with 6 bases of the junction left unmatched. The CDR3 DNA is TGTGCCAGCAGCGCCGGACTAGCGGGAAGTTACGAGCAGTACTTC. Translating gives CASSAGLAGSYEQYF.

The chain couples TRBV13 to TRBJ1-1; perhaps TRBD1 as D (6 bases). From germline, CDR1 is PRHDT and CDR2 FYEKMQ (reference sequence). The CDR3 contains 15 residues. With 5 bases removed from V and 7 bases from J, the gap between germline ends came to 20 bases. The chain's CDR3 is CASSDRRGGENEAFF. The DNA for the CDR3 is TGTGCCAGCAGCGATAGAAGGGGGGGAGAGAATGAAGCTTTCTTT.